This T cell receptor (beta chain) came from a study of blood T cell repertoires in COVID-19. As for the study in general: Donors in the United States, Italy and Spain gave samples during acute or convalescent COVID-19.

The CDR3 loop spans 14 amino acids. Trimming took 2 bases from V and 2 from J, leaving 9 bases between them. Germline V lookup: CDR1 KGHSH, CDR2 LQKENI. Repertoires were generated with immunoSEQ multiplex PCR, while TCRdb's copy carries only in-frame clones and drops some. The sample has around 75,000 clones; 85% to 90% are singletons. This clone appeared once. The chain joins TRBV18 to TRBJ1-2; D unclear. This TCR was recovered from a human donor in a cohort sampled during active COVID-19. The sequenced material came from peripheral blood. The CDR3 region has the DNA TGTGCCAGCTCACCAAACGCGGTGAACTATGGCTACACCTTC. Translated: CASSPNAVNYGYTF.